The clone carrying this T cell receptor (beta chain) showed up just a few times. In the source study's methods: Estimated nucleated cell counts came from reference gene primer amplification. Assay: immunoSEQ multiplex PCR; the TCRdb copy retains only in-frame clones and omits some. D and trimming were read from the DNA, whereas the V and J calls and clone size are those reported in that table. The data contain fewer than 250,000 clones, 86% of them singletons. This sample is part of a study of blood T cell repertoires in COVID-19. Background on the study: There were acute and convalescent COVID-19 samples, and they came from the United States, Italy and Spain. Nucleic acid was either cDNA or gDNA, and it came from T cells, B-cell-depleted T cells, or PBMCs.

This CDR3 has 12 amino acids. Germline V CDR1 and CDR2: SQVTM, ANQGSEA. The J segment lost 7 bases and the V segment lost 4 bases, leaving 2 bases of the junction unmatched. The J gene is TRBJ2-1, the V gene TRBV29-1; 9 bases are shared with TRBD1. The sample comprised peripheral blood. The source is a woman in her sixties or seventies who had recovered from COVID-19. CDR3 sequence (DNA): TGCAGCGTTGTAGGGACAGGGAATGAGCAGTTCTTC. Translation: CSVVGTGNEQFF.